This T cell receptor beta chain is drawn from a study of OX40 agonist ivuxolimab in advanced cancers. Study context: The study gave patients intravenous ivuxolimab at 0.01 to 10 mg/kg every 2 weeks. Study-wide findings and caveats: Among T cells, CD8+ cells averaged more expanded clones than CD4+ cells. Low clonal expansion, among the lowest seen, marked partial responders at 0.1-3.0 mg/kg.

Germline CDR1 and CDR2: SGHNT and YENEEA. The CDR3 is 15 residues long. The V gene lost 5 bases and the J gene lost 11 bases, with 24 bases spanning the gap. Autoimmune disease history or systemic immunosuppression meant exclusion. Using immunoSEQ multiplex PCR, the repertoire was profiled, and TCRdb retains in-frame clones only, with some absent. The sample records approximately 49,000 clones, roughly 80% being singletons. This clone has just one count. Antigen unknown. The sample here was CD4+ or CD8+ T cells sorted from blood, taken in a trial of the OX40 agonist ivuxolimab. The source of this sequence is an adult with an advanced solid tumor such as melanoma, head and neck, liver or kidney cancer. The chain joins TRBV11-3 to TRBJ2-5; possible D gene TRBD2, 5 bases. CDR3 sequence (DNA): TGTGCCAGCAGCGACCGGTCGGAGGCAAGGGCGGAGCAGTACTTC. Amino acids: CASSDRSEARAEQYF.